What follows are 11 T cell receptor beta chains derived from one specimen sequenced in a study of neoadjuvant nivolumab and ipilimumab in lung cancer. Assay: immunoSEQ multiplex PCR; the TCRdb copy retains only in-frame clones and omits some. Of roughly 14,000 clones listed, about two thirds are singletons. The sample here was peripheral blood, taken after neoadjuvant nivolumab, alone or with ipilimumab, at or shortly before surgery. These receptors were obtained from an adult with non-small cell lung cancer.

The chain couples TRBV25-1 to TRBJ2-1; 11 nucleotides agree with TRBD2. Germline V lookup: CDR1 MGHDK, CDR2 SYGVNS. With 5 bases clipped from V and 9 bases from J, the junction kept 9 bases outside the gene matches. The CDR3 has 15 residues. CDR3 DNA: TGTGCCAGCAGTTTAGCGGGAGGGGCCTCGGCTGAGCAGTTCTTC. Amino acids: CASSLAGGASAEQFF.

The chain has TRBV4-2 and TRBJ2-3, with 8 nucleotides matching TRBD2. The ends lost 0 bases at V and 5 bases at J; junction bases unmatched: 7. CDR1 is LGHNA, CDR2 YNFKEQ, per germline. The CDR3 spans 16 residues. The DNA of the CDR3 is TGTGCCAGCAGCCAAGACGCGGGAGGCCGTCGAGATACGCAGTATTTT. Its protein product is CASSQDAGGRRDTQYF.

This clone was picked up one time. The genes are TRBV5-5 and TRBJ2-3; no firm D call. With 0 bases removed from V and 6 bases from J, the gap between germline ends came to 11 bases. The CDR3 covers 14 residues. Germline CDR1 is SGHKS and CDR2 is YYEKEE (reference sequence). CDR3 protein: CASSLEPAADTQYF. In nucleotides, the CDR3 is TGTGCCAGCAGCTTGGAACCGGCCGCCGATACGCAGTATTTT. Together with reference TRBV5-5 and TRBJ2-3, the CDR3 gives the full variable domain: DAGVTQSPTHLIKTRGQQVTLRCSPISGHKSVSWYQQVLGQGPQFIFQYYEKEERGRGNFPDRFSARQFPNYSSELNVNALLLGDSALYLCASSLEPAADTQYFGPGTRLTVL.

In this sample, this clone turned up a few times. The chain recombines TRBV5-6 with TRBJ1-5; D gene uncertain. Trimming took off 0 bases at V and 0 bases at J, with 7 bases between the two ends. The CDR3 has 15 amino acids. Germline assignment: CDR1 SGHDT and CDR2 YYEEEE. CDR3 nucleotides: TGTGCCAGCAGCTTGGGCCCTTATAGCAATCAGCCCCAGCATTTT. Protein sequence: CASSLGPYSNQPQHF. The full variable domain, rest sourced from reference TRBV5-6 and TRBJ1-5, is DAGVTQSPTHLIKTRGQQVTLRCSPKSGHDTVSWYQQALGQGPQFIFQYYEEEERQRGNFPDRFSGHQFPNYSSELNVNALLLGDSALYLCASSLGPYSNQPQHFGDGTRLSIL.

This clone was seen only a few times. The rearrangement joins TRBV2 to TRBJ2-3; possibly TRBD2 for D (5 bases). Trimming cost V 6 bases and J 2 bases, with 6 bases left between them. CDR1 is SNHLY, CDR2 FYNNEI, per germline. This CDR3 contains 12 residues. The CDR3 DNA reads as TGTGCCAGCAGGGAGGACACAGATACGCAGTATTTT. The encoded protein is CASREDTDTQYF. Combining the CDR3 with reference TRBV2 and TRBJ2-3 gives the whole variable domain EPEVTQTPSHQVTQMGQEVILRCVPISNHLYFYWYRQILGQKVEFLVSFYNNEISEKSEIFDDQFSVERPDGSNFTLKIRSTKLEDSAMYFCASREDTDTQYFGPGTRLTVL.

The chain employs TRBV4-1 and TRBJ2-6; TRBD1 is a possible D gene (6 bases). The CDR3 is 14 residues long. Germline values: CDR1 MGHRA, CDR2 YSYEKL. V lost 3 bases, J lost 5 bases, and 8 bases lay in between. CDR3 coding DNA: TGCGCCAGCAGCCAGGGGGCGAGGGCCAACGTCCTGACTTTC. Residues: CASSQGARANVLTF.

The chain links TRBV2 to TRBJ2-3; TRBD2 agrees at 10 bases. CDR3 length: 14 residues. Germline V lookup: CDR1 SNHLY, CDR2 FYNNEI. As DNA, the CDR3 is TGTGCGTCTAGCGGGAGTGGGGGGACAGATACGCAGTATTTT. Residues: CASSGSGGTDTQYF.

This chain links TRBV6-5 with TRBJ1-1; D perhaps matches TRBD1 (6 bases). The CDR3 consists of 14 residues. From germline, CDR1 is MNHEY and CDR2 SVGAGI. Trimming pared 2 bases from V and 0 bases from J, leaving 7 bases between. The CDR3 region has the DNA TGTGCCAGCAGTTACGGGGGCTTGAACACTGAAGCTTTCTTT. Its translation: CASSYGGLNTEAFF.

This sequence joins TRBV6-1 and TRBJ2-2; D call uncertain. The V gene's germline CDR1 is MNHNS and CDR2 SASEGT. The CDR3 runs 13 residues. Trimming stripped 6 bases from V and 2 bases from J, with 7 bases between. The CDR3 region is CASRVSNTGELFF. DNA for the CDR3: TGTGCCAGCAGAGTGAGCAACACCGGGGAGCTGTTTTTT.

This sequence joins TRBV11-3 and TRBJ2-7; 7 bases are a match to TRBD2. Germline V gene data show CDR1 as SGHNT and CDR2 as YENEEA. The CDR3 extends over 14 amino acids. V trimming: 6 bases; J trimming: 3 bases; junction bases outside the gene matches: 8. The CDR3 loop reads CASSSPAGVYEQYF. DNA for the CDR3: TGTGCCAGCAGTTCCCCGGCGGGAGTCTACGAGCAGTACTTC.

This sequence joins TRBV2 and TRBJ2-4, with 10 bases that match TRBD1. The CDR3 runs 15 residues. J gave up 8 bases and V 7 bases, and 11 bases lay outside the gene matches. Germline values: CDR1 SNHLY, CDR2 FYNNEI. The CDR3 nucleotides are TGTGCCAGCACCGAAGGTCCGGGACAGGGGTACATTCAGTACTTC. Residues: CASTEGPGQGYIQYF. Full variable domain (missing parts from reference TRBV2 and TRBJ2-4): EPEVTQTPSHQVTQMGQEVILRCVPISNHLYFYWYRQILGQKVEFLVSFYNNEISEKSEIFDDQFSVERPDGSNFTLKIRSTKLEDSAMYFCASTEGPGQGYIQYFGAGTRLSVL.